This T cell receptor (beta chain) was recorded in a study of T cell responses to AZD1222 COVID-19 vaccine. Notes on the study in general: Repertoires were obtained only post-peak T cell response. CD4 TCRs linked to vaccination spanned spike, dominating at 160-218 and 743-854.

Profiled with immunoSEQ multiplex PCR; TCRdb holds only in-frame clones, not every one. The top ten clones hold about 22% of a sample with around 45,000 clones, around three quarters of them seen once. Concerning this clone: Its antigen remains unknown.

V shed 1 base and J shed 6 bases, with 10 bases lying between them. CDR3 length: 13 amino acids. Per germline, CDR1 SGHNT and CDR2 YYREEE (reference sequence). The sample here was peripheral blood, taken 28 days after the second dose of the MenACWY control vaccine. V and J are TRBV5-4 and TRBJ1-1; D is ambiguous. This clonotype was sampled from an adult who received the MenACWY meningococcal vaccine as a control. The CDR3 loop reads CASSLNEGSEAFF. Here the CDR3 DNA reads TGTGCCAGCAGCTTGAATGAGGGATCTGAAGCTTTCTTT.